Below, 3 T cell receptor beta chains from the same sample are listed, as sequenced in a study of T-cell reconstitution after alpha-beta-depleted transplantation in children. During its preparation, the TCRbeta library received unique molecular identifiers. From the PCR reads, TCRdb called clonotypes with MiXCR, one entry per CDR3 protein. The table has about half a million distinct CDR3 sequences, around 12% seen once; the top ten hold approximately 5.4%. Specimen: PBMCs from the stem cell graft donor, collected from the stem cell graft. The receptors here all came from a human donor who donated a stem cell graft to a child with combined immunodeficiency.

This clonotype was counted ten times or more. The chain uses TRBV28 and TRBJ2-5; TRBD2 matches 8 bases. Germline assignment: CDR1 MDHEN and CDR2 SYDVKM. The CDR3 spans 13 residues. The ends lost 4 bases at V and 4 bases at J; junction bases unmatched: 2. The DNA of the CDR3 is TGTGCCAGCAGTTGGGGACTAGGAGAGACCCAGTACTTC. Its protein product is CASSWGLGETQYF.

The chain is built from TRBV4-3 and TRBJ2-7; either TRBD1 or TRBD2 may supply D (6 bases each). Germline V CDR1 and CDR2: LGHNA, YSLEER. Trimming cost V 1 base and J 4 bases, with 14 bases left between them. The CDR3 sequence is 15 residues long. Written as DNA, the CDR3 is TGCGCCAGCAGCCAAGCCCGGGGGCCCCCTTACGAGCAGTACTTC. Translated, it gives CASSQARGPPYEQYF.

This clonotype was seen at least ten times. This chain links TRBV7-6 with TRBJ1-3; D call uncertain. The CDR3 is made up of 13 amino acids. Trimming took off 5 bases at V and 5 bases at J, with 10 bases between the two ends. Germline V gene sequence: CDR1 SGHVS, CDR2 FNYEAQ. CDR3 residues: CASSQLGRNTIYF. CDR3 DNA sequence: TGTGCCAGCAGCCAATTAGGTAGAAACACCATATATTTT.